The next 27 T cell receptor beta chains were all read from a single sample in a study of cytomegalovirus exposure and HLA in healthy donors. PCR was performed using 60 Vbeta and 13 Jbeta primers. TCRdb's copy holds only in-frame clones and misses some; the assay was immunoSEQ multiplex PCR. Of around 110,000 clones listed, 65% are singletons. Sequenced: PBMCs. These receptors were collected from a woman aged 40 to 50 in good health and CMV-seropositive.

CDR3 sequence (DNA): TGTGCCAGCAGCCAGAAATCCGCCCCGTTAAGGGGGAATTACGAGCAGTACTTC. Protein sequence: CASSQKSAPLRGNYEQYF. The chain links TRBV16 to TRBJ2-7, with D possibly matching TRBD1 (6 bases). The CDR3 runs 18 residues. Germline loops: CDR1 KGHSY, CDR2 FQNENV. Trimming took off 3 bases at V and 4 bases at J, with 25 bases between the two ends.

CDR3 residues: CASSSDRWTYNEQFF. The CDR3, as DNA: TGTGCCAGCAGTTCGGACAGATGGACCTACAATGAGCAGTTCTTC. The chain employs TRBV27 and TRBJ2-1; perhaps TRBD1 as D (6 bases). Trimming took off 4 bases at V and 2 bases at J, with 12 bases between the two ends. The CDR3 totals 15 residues. Germline CDR1 reads MNHEY; CDR2 reads SMNVEV (reference sequence).

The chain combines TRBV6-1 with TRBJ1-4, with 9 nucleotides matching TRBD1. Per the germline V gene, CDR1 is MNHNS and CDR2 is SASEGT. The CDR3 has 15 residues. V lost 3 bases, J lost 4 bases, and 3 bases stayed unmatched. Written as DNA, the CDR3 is TGTGCCAGCAGTGATCCGGGACAGGGTAATGAAAAACTGTTTTTT. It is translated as CASSDPGQGNEKLFF.

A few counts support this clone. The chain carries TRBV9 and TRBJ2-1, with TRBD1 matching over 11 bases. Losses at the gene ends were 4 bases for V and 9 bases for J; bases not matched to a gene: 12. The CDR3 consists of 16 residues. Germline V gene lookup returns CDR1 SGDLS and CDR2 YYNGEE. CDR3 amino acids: CASSKNGGQGGLEQFF. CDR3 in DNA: TGTGCCAGCAGCAAAAATGGGGGACAGGGGGGCCTTGAGCAGTTCTTC.

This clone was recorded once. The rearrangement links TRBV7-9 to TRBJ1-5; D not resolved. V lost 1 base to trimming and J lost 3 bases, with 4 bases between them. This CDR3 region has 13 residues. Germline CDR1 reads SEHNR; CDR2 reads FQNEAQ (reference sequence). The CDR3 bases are TGTGCCAGCAGCTTAGGTATCAATCAGCCCCAGCATTTT. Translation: CASSLGINQPQHF.

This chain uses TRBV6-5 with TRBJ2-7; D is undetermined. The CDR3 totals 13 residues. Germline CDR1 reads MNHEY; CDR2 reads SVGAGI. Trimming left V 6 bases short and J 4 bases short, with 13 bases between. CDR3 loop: CASSLGSPYEQYF. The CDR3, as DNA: TGTGCCAGCAGCCTCGGGTCTCCATACGAGCAGTACTTC.

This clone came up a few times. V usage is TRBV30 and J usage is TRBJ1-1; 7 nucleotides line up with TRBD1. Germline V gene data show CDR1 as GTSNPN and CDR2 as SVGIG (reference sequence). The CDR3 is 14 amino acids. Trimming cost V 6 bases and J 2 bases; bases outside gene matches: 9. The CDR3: CACLKQGINTEAFF. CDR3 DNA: TGTGCCTGCTTGAAACAGGGGATTAACACTGAAGCTTTCTTT.

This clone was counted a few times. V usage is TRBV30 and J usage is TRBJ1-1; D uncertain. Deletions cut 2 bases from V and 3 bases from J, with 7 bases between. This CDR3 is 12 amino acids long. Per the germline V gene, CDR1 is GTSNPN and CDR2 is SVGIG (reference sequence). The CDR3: CAWSILHTEAFF. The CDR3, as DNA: TGTGCCTGGAGTATACTCCACACTGAAGCTTTCTTT.

The CDR3 reads CASSARGRYNEQFF. The CDR3 nucleotides read TGTGCCAGCAGTGCCAGGGGGCGGTACAATGAGCAGTTCTTC. V gene TRBV27 combines with J gene TRBJ2-1; TRBD1 matches at 8 bases. Germline CDR1 MNHEY, CDR2 SMNVEV (reference sequence). V was pared by 5 bases and J by 4 bases, with 4 bases of the junction left unmatched. This CDR3 is 14 amino acids long.

The CDR3 loop reads CASSIFQEDATQHF. Here the CDR3 DNA reads TGTGCCAGTAGTATATTTCAGGAGGACGCGACCCAGCATTTT. V usage is TRBV19 and J usage is TRBJ1-5; D uncertain. The germline gives CDR1 LNHDA, CDR2 SQIVND (reference sequence). Trimming removed 2 bases at V and 11 bases at J, with 16 bases between. This CDR3 is built from 14 residues.

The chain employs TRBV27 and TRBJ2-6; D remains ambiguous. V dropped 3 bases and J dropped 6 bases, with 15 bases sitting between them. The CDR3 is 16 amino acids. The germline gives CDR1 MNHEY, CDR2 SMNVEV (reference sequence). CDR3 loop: CASSFSRQRVANVLTF. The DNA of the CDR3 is TGTGCCAGCAGTTTTTCACGGCAGCGCGTGGCCAACGTCCTGACTTTC.

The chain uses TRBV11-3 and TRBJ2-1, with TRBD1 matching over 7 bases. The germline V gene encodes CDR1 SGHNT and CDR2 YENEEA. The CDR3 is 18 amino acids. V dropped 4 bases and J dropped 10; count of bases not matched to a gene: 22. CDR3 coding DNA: TGTGCCAGCAGCTCCCTCGTTCCGGACAGGCCCAGCCCTTACGAGCAGTTCTTC. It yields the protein CASSSLVPDRPSPYEQFF.

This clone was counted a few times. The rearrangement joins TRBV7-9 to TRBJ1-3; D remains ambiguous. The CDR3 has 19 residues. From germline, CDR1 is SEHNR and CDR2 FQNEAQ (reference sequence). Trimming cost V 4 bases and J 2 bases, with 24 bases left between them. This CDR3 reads CASSSSIVVDKNAGNTIYF. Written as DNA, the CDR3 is TGTGCCAGCAGCTCCTCGATAGTAGTCGACAAGAATGCTGGAAACACCATATATTTT.

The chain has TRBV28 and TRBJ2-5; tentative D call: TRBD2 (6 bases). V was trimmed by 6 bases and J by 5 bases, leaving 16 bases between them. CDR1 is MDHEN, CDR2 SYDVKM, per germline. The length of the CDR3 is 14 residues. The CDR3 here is CASSSLSGDETQYF. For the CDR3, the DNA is TGTGCCAGCAGCTCCCTCTCGGGAGACGAGACCCAGTACTTC. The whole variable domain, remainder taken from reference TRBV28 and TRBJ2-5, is DVKVTQSSRYLVKRTGEKVFLECVQDMDHENMFWYRQDPGLGLRLIYFSYDVKMKEKGDIPEGYSVSREKKERFSLILESASTNQTSMYLCASSSLSGDETQYFGPGTRLLVL.

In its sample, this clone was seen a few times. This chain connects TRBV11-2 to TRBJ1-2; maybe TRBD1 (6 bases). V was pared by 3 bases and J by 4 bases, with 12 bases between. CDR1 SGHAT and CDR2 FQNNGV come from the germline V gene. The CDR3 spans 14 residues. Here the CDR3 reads CASSFPGVGYGYTF. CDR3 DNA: TGTGCCAGCAGCTTCCCAGGGGTCGGCTATGGCTACACCTTC.

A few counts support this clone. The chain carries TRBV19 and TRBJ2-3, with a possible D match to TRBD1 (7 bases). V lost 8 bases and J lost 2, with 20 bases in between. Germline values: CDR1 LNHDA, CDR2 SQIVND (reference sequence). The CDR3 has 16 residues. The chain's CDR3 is CASPKPGGSATDTQYF. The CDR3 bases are TGTGCCAGTCCGAAGCCAGGGGGGTCGGCCACAGATACGCAGTATTTT.

CDR3 residues: CASSWSGGDSPLHF. The CDR3 DNA reads as TGTGCCAGCAGTTGGTCAGGGGGTGATTCACCCCTCCACTTT. The chain joins TRBV27 to TRBJ1-6; 7 bases are shared with TRBD1. CDR3 size: 14 residues. Losses at the gene ends were 4 bases for V and 8 bases for J; bases not matched to a gene: 5. In germline, CDR1 is MNHEY, CDR2 SMNVEV (reference sequence).

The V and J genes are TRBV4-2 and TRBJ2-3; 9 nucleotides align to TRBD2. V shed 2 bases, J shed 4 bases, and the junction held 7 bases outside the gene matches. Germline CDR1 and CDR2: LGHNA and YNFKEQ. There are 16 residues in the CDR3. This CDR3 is CASSQRLADFPDTQYF. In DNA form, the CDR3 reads TGTGCCAGCAGCCAAAGACTAGCGGACTTCCCAGATACGCAGTATTTT.

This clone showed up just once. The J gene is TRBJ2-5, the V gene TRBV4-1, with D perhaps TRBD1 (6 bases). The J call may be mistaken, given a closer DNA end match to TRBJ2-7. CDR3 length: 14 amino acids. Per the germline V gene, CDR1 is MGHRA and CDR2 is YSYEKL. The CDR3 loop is CASSQSRGWNEQYF. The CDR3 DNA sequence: TGCGCCAGCAGCCAGTCCAGGGGCTGGAACGAGCAGTACTTC.

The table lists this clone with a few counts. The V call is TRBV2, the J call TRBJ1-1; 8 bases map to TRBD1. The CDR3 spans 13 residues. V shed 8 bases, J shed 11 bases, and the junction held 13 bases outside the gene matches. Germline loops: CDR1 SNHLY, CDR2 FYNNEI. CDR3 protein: CASDLGQGSPAFF. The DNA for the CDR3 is TGTGCCAGCGACCTAGGACAGGGAAGTCCGGCTTTCTTT. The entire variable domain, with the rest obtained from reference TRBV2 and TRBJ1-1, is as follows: EPEVTQTPSHQVTQMGQEVILRCVPISNHLYFYWYRQILGQKVEFLVSFYNNEISEKSEIFDDQFSVERPDGSNFTLKIRSTKLEDSAMYFCASDLGQGSPAFFGQGTRLTVV.

The CDR3 here is CASSLSTILHSGNTIYF. The CDR3 DNA follows: TGTGCCAGCAGTCTCTCGACAATATTGCACTCTGGAAACACCATATATTTT. The J gene is TRBJ1-3, the V gene TRBV28; D unresolved. The germline V gene has CDR1 MDHEN and CDR2 SYDVKM. Trimming pared 5 bases from V and 0 bases from J, leaving 17 bases between. The CDR3 covers 17 residues.

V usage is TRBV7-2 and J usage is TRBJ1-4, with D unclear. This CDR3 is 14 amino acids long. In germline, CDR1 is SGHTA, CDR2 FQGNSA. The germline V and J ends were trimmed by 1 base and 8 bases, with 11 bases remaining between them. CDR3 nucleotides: TGTGCCAGCAGCTTAGGTTGGGCGGGCGAAAAACTGTTTTTT. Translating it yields CASSLGWAGEKLFF.

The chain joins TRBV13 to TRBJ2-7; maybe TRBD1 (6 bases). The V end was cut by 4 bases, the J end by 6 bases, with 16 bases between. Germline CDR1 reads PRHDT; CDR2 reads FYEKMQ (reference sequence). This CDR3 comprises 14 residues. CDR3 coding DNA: TGTGCCAGCAGCTCAGAGGGACACTTAACCGAGCAGTACTTC. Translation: CASSSEGHLTEQYF.

CDR3 amino acids: CASSSLSGSISGELFF. In DNA, the CDR3 is TGTGCCAGCAGTTCCCTCTCTGGGAGTATCAGCGGGGAGCTGTTTTTT. The chain is built from TRBV27 and TRBJ2-2, with D perhaps TRBD2 (5 bases). The CDR3 totals 16 residues. With 4 bases removed from V and 7 bases from J, the gap between germline ends came to 19 bases. Looked up from germline, CDR1 is MNHEY and CDR2 is SMNVEV (reference sequence).

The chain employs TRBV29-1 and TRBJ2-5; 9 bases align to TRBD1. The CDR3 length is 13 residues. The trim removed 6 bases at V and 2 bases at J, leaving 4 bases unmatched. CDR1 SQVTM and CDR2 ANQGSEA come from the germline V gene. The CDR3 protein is CSVRQGVQETQYF. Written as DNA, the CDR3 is TGCAGCGTGCGACAGGGGGTACAAGAGACCCAGTACTTC.

The CDR3 here is CASSLGGWETQYF. In DNA form, the CDR3 reads TGTGCCAGCAGCTTAGGAGGGTGGGAGACCCAGTACTTC. The V gene is TRBV7-6, the J gene TRBJ2-5, with a weak D call TRBD2 (5 bases). The germline V and J ends were trimmed by 1 base and 5 bases, with 8 bases remaining between them. In germline, CDR1 is SGHVS, CDR2 FNYEAQ. This CDR3 comprises 13 residues.

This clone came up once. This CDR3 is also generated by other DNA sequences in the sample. Written as DNA, the CDR3 is TGCGCCAGCAGCTTGGGACTAGCAGGTGACGAGCAGTACTTC. It is translated as CASSLGLAGDEQYF. The chain employs TRBV5-1 and TRBJ2-7; the match to TRBD2 covers 7 bases. This CDR3 is 14 amino acids long. Germline V gene lookup returns CDR1 SGHRS and CDR2 YFSETQ. J gave up 5 bases and V 0 bases, and 5 bases lay outside the gene matches.